The rows below give T cell receptor beta chains drawn from one sample of a study of blood T cell repertoires in COVID-19. The protocol was immunoSEQ multiplex PCR, while the TCRdb copy is restricted to in-frame clones and leaves out a portion. The table includes approximately 140,000 clones, about nine tenths detected once. Sequencing was done on a sample of peripheral blood. The receptors were sampled from a woman in her sixties or seventies with active or convalescent COVID-19. Each CDR3 is given with its conserved first and last residue. The D gene is left open where the match is weak. Clone size is shown for a subset of rows, as once, few, many or a class of expanded clone.

v_gene: TRBV5-1
abundance: many
j_gene: TRBJ1-6
d_gene: .
CDR3nt: TGCGCCAGCAGAATCTCAGGGCAACATAATTCACCCCTCCACTTT
CDR3aa: CASRISGQHNSPLHF

v_gene: TRBV7-2
abundance: .
j_gene: TRBJ2-1
d_gene: TRBD2
CDR3nt: TGTGCCAGCAGCTCTAGCGGGGGGGCTCGCAATGAGCAGTTCTTC
CDR3aa: CASSSSGGARNEQFF

v_gene: TRBV3-1/TRBV3-2
abundance: .
j_gene: TRBJ2-6
d_gene: TRBD1
CDR3nt: TGTGCCAGCGAGGGGACAGGGAGCTCTGGGGCCAACGTCCTGACTTTC
CDR3aa: CASEGTGSSGANVLTF

v_gene: TRBV5-1
abundance: .
j_gene: TRBJ2-3
d_gene: TRBD2
CDR3nt: TGCGCCAGCAGCTTGGGACTAGCGGGGGGAGCAGATACGCAGTATTTT
CDR3aa: CASSLGLAGGADTQYF

v_gene: TRBV30
abundance: .
j_gene: TRBJ1-2
d_gene: TRBD1
CDR3nt: TGTGCCTGGAACGCGGGGACAGCGGATGGCTACACCTTC
CDR3aa: CAWNAGTADGYTF

v_gene: TRBV24-1
abundance: .
j_gene: TRBJ2-1
d_gene: .
CDR3nt: TGTGCCACCAGTGATTCTACGCGGGGCGACAATGAGCAGTTCTTC
CDR3aa: CATSDSTRGDNEQFF

v_gene: TRBV2
abundance: .
j_gene: TRBJ2-3
d_gene: TRBD2
CDR3nt: TGTGCCAGCATTGGACTAGCGGGGGGCGCAGATACGCAGTATTTT
CDR3aa: CASIGLAGGADTQYF

v_gene: TRBV5-5
abundance: .
j_gene: TRBJ2-1
d_gene: .
CDR3nt: TGTGCCAGCAGCGCAACCGGGATGTACAATGAGCAGTTCTTC
CDR3aa: CASSATGMYNEQFF

v_gene: TRBV11-2
abundance: .
j_gene: TRBJ2-7
d_gene: .
CDR3nt: TGTGCCAGCAGCTTAATGAGTTACGAGCAGTACTTC
CDR3aa: CASSLMSYEQYF

v_gene: TRBV30
abundance: .
j_gene: TRBJ2-3
d_gene: .
CDR3nt: TGTGCCTGGAATTTACTAGATACGCAGTATTTT
CDR3aa: CAWNLLDTQYF

v_gene: TRBV6-5
abundance: once
j_gene: TRBJ2-7
d_gene: .
CDR3nt: TGTGCCAGCACGAAACAGTACGAGCAGTACTTC
CDR3aa: CASTKQYEQYF

v_gene: TRBV9
abundance: .
j_gene: TRBJ1-1
d_gene: .
CDR3nt: TGTGCCAGCAGCGTAGAGCCGATCGGGAACACTGAAGCTTTCTTT
CDR3aa: CASSVEPIGNTEAFF

v_gene: TRBV2
abundance: .
j_gene: TRBJ1-6
d_gene: .
CDR3nt: TGTGCCAGCAGTGAACAGGGCTATAATTCACCCCTCCACTTT
CDR3aa: CASSEQGYNSPLHF

v_gene: TRBV30
abundance: .
j_gene: TRBJ2-2
d_gene: .
CDR3nt: TGTGCCTGGAGGGCTGTCCCGAACACCGGGGAGCTGTTTTTT
CDR3aa: CAWRAVPNTGELFF

v_gene: TRBV21-1
abundance: once
j_gene: TRBJ2-5
d_gene: .
CDR3nt: TGTGCCAGCAGCAAGAAATGCCGCCGGGACACCCAAGAGACCCAGTACTTC
CDR3aa: CASSKKCRRDTQETQYF

v_gene: TRBV19
abundance: .
j_gene: TRBJ1-1
d_gene: TRBD1
CDR3nt: TGTGCCAGTAATCCGCTCACAGGGGTGAGAACTGAAGCTTTCTTT
CDR3aa: CASNPLTGVRTEAFF

v_gene: TRBV19
abundance: .
j_gene: TRBJ1-1
d_gene: TRBD1
CDR3nt: TGTGCCAGTACTCCGACAGGGACTGGGACTGAAGCTTTCTTT
CDR3aa: CASTPTGTGTEAFF

v_gene: TRBV15
abundance: .
j_gene: TRBJ1-6
d_gene: TRBD1
CDR3nt: TGTGCCACCAGCAGAGGTGGGACAGGGGGTTCACCCCTCCACTTT
CDR3aa: CATSRGGTGGSPLHF

v_gene: TRBV3-1/TRBV3-2
abundance: .
j_gene: TRBJ1-6
d_gene: TRBD1
CDR3nt: TGTGCCAGCAGCCAGGGACAGGAACATTCACCCCTCCACTTT
CDR3aa: CASSQGQEHSPLHF

v_gene: TRBV4-3
abundance: .
j_gene: TRBJ2-7
d_gene: .
CDR3nt: TGCGCCAGCAGCCAAGATGCGGGCGGGGGCTATTCCTACGAGCAGTACTTC
CDR3aa: CASSQDAGGGYSYEQYF

v_gene: TRBV19
abundance: .
j_gene: TRBJ1-4
d_gene: .
CDR3nt: TGTGCCAGTAGCCACGGGGAGGGAGAAAAACTGTTTTTT
CDR3aa: CASSHGEGEKLFF

v_gene: TRBV19
abundance: .
j_gene: TRBJ2-1
d_gene: TRBD1
CDR3nt: TGTGCCAGTAAAGAATGGGGACAGTACAATGAGCAGTTCTTC
CDR3aa: CASKEWGQYNEQFF

v_gene: TRBV6-5
abundance: few
j_gene: TRBJ2-7
d_gene: .
CDR3nt: TGTGCCAGCAGTTACGCAGGACAAGGCTACGAGCAGTACTTC
CDR3aa: CASSYAGQGYEQYF

v_gene: TRBV6-5
abundance: .
j_gene: TRBJ1-1
d_gene: .
CDR3nt: TGTGCCAGCAGTTACTCGAGAGGCAAACCTGAAGCTTTCTTT
CDR3aa: CASSYSRGKPEAFF

v_gene: TRBV19
abundance: .
j_gene: TRBJ1-5
d_gene: TRBD1
CDR3nt: TGTGCCAGTAGCGGACAGGGGACCCAGCCCCAGCATTTT
CDR3aa: CASSGQGTQPQHF

v_gene: TRBV24-1
abundance: .
j_gene: TRBJ2-1
d_gene: .
CDR3nt: TGTGCCACCAGTGATCCAGGGGCAGGGACGAATGAGCAGTTCTTC
CDR3aa: CATSDPGAGTNEQFF

v_gene: TRBV6-6
abundance: .
j_gene: TRBJ1-1
d_gene: TRBD1
CDR3nt: TGTGCCAGCGGAAAAACAGGGGCTGAAGCTTTCTTT
CDR3aa: CASGKTGAEAFF

v_gene: TRBV9
abundance: .
j_gene: TRBJ1-1
d_gene: TRBD1
CDR3nt: TGTGCCAGCAGCGTATTGACAGGGGGCACTGAAGCTTTCTTT
CDR3aa: CASSVLTGGTEAFF

v_gene: TRBV10-1
abundance: .
j_gene: TRBJ2-1
d_gene: .
CDR3nt: TGCGCCAGCAGTGAGCGTCGGGACACTAACAATGAGCAGTTCTTC
CDR3aa: CASSERRDTNNEQFF

v_gene: TRBV7-2
abundance: .
j_gene: TRBJ2-5
d_gene: TRBD2
CDR3nt: TGTGCCAGCAGCCCCTGGGAAGGGAGGGCGGAGACCCAGTACTTC
CDR3aa: CASSPWEGRAETQYF

v_gene: TRBV24-1
abundance: .
j_gene: TRBJ2-5
d_gene: TRBD2
CDR3nt: TGTGCCACCAGTTCGGGGGGGGCCTTAGAGACCCAGTACTTC
CDR3aa: CATSSGGALETQYF

v_gene: TRBV3-1/TRBV3-2
abundance: .
j_gene: TRBJ2-7
d_gene: .
CDR3nt: TGTGCCAGCAGCCCCGAAATACAGCTAACCTCCTCCTACGAGCAGTACTTC
CDR3aa: CASSPEIQLTSSYEQYF

v_gene: TRBV19
abundance: .
j_gene: TRBJ1-5
d_gene: TRBD1
CDR3nt: TGTGCCAGTAGTAGCCCGGGACAGGGTTCGAATCAGCCCCAGCATTTT
CDR3aa: CASSSPGQGSNQPQHF

v_gene: TRBV2
abundance: .
j_gene: TRBJ1-5
d_gene: .
CDR3nt: TGTGCCAGCAGGGGCCAGGCGTTACATCAGCCCCAGCATTTT
CDR3aa: CASRGQALHQPQHF

v_gene: TRBV6-2/TRBV6-3
abundance: .
j_gene: TRBJ2-7
d_gene: .
CDR3nt: TGTGCCAGCAGCGAACACTACGAGCAGTACTTC
CDR3aa: CASSEHYEQYF

v_gene: TRBV2
abundance: .
j_gene: TRBJ2-1
d_gene: .
CDR3nt: TGTGCCAGCAGTGCGGTGAGCTCCTACAATGAGCAGTTCTTC
CDR3aa: CASSAVSSYNEQFF

v_gene: TRBV3-1/TRBV3-2
abundance: .
j_gene: TRBJ2-7
d_gene: .
CDR3nt: TGTGCCAGCAGCCAGGTAGTCTACGAGCAGTACTTC
CDR3aa: CASSQVVYEQYF

v_gene: TRBV3-1/TRBV3-2
abundance: few
j_gene: TRBJ2-2
d_gene: .
CDR3nt: TGTGCCAGCAGCCAAGCCAGTCGGGGTAGGAGCACCGGGGAGCTGTTTTTT
CDR3aa: CASSQASRGRSTGELFF

v_gene: TRBV30
abundance: .
j_gene: TRBJ1-2
d_gene: TRBD1
CDR3nt: TGTGCCTCCGACAGGGCCGCAGAGGGCTACACCTTC
CDR3aa: CASDRAAEGYTF

v_gene: TRBV2
abundance: .
j_gene: TRBJ1-2
d_gene: TRBD1
CDR3nt: TGTGCCAGCAAGACAGGGGGCGCTTCCTGTACCTTC
CDR3aa: CASKTGGASCTF

v_gene: TRBV11-3
abundance: .
j_gene: TRBJ2-5
d_gene: .
CDR3nt: TGTGCCAGCAGCTTAATCGGGGAAGAGACCCAGTACTTC
CDR3aa: CASSLIGEETQYF

v_gene: TRBV20-1
abundance: .
j_gene: TRBJ1-2
d_gene: TRBD1
CDR3nt: TGCAGTGCTAGTCAGGGGGAGGGCTACACCTTC
CDR3aa: CSASQGEGYTF

v_gene: TRBV7-2
abundance: .
j_gene: TRBJ2-5
d_gene: TRBD2
CDR3nt: TGTGCCAGCAGCTTAGCGGCTAGCGGAGGTCGGGCCCAGTACTTC
CDR3aa: CASSLAASGGRAQYF

v_gene: TRBV5-8
abundance: once
j_gene: TRBJ2-5
d_gene: .
CDR3nt: TGTGCCAGCGGTCTCCGGGGAGGAAAGACCCAGTACTTC
CDR3aa: CASGLRGGKTQYF

v_gene: TRBV11-2
abundance: .
j_gene: TRBJ2-1
d_gene: TRBD1
CDR3nt: TGTGCCAGCAGCTTGGGACAGGGGGTTTACAATGAGCAGTTCTTC
CDR3aa: CASSLGQGVYNEQFF

v_gene: TRBV3-1/TRBV3-2
abundance: once
j_gene: TRBJ1-3
d_gene: .
CDR3nt: TGTGCCAGCAGCCAAGTATTTCTCTCTGGAAACACCATATATTTT
CDR3aa: CASSQVFLSGNTIYF

v_gene: TRBV19
abundance: .
j_gene: TRBJ1-5
d_gene: .
CDR3nt: TGTGCCAGTAGTATAGAGGGGGGGAGCAATCAGCCCCAGCATTTT
CDR3aa: CASSIEGGSNQPQHF

v_gene: TRBV19
abundance: many
j_gene: TRBJ2-7
d_gene: .
CDR3nt: TGTGCCAGTAGTTTAGTTTATCGGTCGTACGAGCAGTACTTC
CDR3aa: CASSLVYRSYEQYF